These 6 T cell receptor beta chains originate from one sample sequenced in a study of blood T cell repertoires in COVID-19. The table came from immunoSEQ multiplex PCR; TCRdb's copy has only in-frame clones and leaves some out. The repertoire holds under 250,000 clones, with roughly 86% as singletons. Sequencing was performed on peripheral blood. These receptors came from a woman aged 45 to 65 with active or convalescent COVID-19.

This rearrangement joins TRBV5-1 to TRBJ1-3, with 7 bases that match TRBD1. The CDR3 sequence is 15 residues long. With V trimmed by 3 bases and J by 0 bases, 3 bases remained unmatched. CDR1 is SGHRS and CDR2 is YFSETQ in the germline V gene. CDR3 sequence reads: CASSSGQASGNTIYF. The CDR3 DNA follows: TGCGCCAGCAGCTCAGGACAGGCCTCTGGAAACACCATATATTTT. Complete variable domain (other parts from reference TRBV5-1 and TRBJ1-3): KAGVTQTPRYLIKTRGQQVTLSCSPISGHRSVSWYQQTPGQGLQFLFEYFSETQRNKGNFPGRFSGRQFSNSRSEMNVSTLELGDSALYLCASSSGQASGNTIYFGEGSWLTVV.

The chain carries TRBV6-5 and TRBJ2-5; 10 bases align to TRBD1. This CDR3 contains 15 residues. J was trimmed by 7 bases and V by 7 bases; bases with no gene match: 12. Germline V CDR1 and CDR2: MNHEY, SVGAGI. The CDR3 DNA reads TGTGCCAGCACCTTGGGACAGGGGCCGTATGGGACCCAGTACTTC. This codes for CASTLGQGPYGTQYF.

This chain joins TRBV3-1 (or the pseudogene TRBV3-2) and TRBJ2-3; the match to TRBD2 covers 12 bases. The CDR3 is 17 residues long. V was clipped by 4 bases and J by 0 bases; unmatched bases: 5. Per germline, CDR1 LGHDT and CDR2 YNNKEL (reference sequence). CDR3 in amino acids: CASSPRTSGTSTDTQYF. The CDR3 nucleotides read TGTGCCAGCAGCCCTAGGACTAGCGGGACTAGCACAGATACGCAGTATTTT.

V usage is TRBV10-3 and J usage is TRBJ1-2; 9 bases line up with TRBD1. CDR3 length equals 14 residues. Germline V gene lookup returns CDR1 ENHRY and CDR2 SYGVKD. V trimming: 4 bases; J trimming: 6 bases; junction bases outside the gene matches: 6. The CDR3 coding sequence is TGTGCCATCAGTGTTTCGGGACAGGGCGATGGCTACACCTTC. Amino acid sequence: CAISVSGQGDGYTF.

V gene TRBV5-1 combines with J gene TRBJ2-7, with D maybe TRBD1 (6 bases). CDR1 is SGHRS and CDR2 is YFSETQ in the germline V gene. V shed 4 bases and J shed 7 bases, with 12 bases lying between them. This CDR3 region has 12 residues. The CDR3 sequence: CASSPTGEEQYF. CDR3 bases: TGCGCCAGCAGCCCGACAGGTGAAGAGCAGTACTTC.

At least ten counts were recorded for this clone. J is TRBJ2-2 and V is TRBV6-4; TRBD2 is a possible D gene (5 bases). V shed 3 bases and J shed 9 bases, with 11 bases lying between them. The CDR3 extends over 13 amino acids. CDR1 is MRHNA and CDR2 is SNTAGT in the germline V gene. This CDR3 reads CASSESSGRELFF. Written as DNA, the CDR3 is TGTGCCAGCAGTGAATCTTCGGGGAGGGAGCTGTTTTTT.